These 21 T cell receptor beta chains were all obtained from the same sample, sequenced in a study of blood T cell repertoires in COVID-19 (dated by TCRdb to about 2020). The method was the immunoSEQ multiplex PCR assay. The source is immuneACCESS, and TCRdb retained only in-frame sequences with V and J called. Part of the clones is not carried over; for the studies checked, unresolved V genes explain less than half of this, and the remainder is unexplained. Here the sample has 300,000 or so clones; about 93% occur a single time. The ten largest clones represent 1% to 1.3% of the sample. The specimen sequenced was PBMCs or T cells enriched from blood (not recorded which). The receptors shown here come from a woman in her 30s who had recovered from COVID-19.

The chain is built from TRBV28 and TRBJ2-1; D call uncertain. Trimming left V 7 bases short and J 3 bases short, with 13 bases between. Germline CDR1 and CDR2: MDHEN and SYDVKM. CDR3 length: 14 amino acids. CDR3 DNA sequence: TGTGCCAGCACTCTGGCGGCACTCTACAATGAGCAGTTCTTC. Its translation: CASTLAALYNEQFF.

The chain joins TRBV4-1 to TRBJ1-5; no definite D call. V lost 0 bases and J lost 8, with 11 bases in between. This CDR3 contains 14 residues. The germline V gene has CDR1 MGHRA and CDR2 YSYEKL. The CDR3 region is CASSQETGFEPQHF. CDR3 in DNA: TGCGCCAGCAGCCAAGAAACGGGGTTCGAGCCCCAGCATTTT.

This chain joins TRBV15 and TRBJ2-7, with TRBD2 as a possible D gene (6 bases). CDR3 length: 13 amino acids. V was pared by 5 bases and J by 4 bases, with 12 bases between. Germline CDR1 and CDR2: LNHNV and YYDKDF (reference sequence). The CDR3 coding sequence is TGTGCCACCAGCCCGGGAGATTTGTACGAGCAGTACTTC. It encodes CATSPGDLYEQYF.

This CDR3 reads CASSPGGRAYNEQFF. CDR3 nucleotide sequence: TGTGCCAGCAGCCCAGGCGGGAGGGCCTACAATGAGCAGTTCTTC. V usage is TRBV11-2 and J usage is TRBJ2-1; 9 nucleotides align to TRBD2. Trimming removed 5 bases from V and 2 bases from J; junction bases left unmatched: 4. Per germline, CDR1 SGHAT and CDR2 FQNNGV. The CDR3 contains 15 residues.

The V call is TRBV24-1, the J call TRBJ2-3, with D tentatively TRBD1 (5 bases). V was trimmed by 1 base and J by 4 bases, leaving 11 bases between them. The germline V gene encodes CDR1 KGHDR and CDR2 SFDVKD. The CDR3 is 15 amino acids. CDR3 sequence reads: CATSDFWQGADTQYF. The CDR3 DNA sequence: TGTGCCACCAGTGATTTTTGGCAGGGTGCAGATACGCAGTATTTT.

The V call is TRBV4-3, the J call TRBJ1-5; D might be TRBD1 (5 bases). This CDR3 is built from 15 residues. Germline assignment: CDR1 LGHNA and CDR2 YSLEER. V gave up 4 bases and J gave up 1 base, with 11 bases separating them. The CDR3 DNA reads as TGCGCCAGCAGCCTCAACTGGGGCAGCAATCAGCCCCAGCATTTT. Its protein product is CASSLNWGSNQPQHF.

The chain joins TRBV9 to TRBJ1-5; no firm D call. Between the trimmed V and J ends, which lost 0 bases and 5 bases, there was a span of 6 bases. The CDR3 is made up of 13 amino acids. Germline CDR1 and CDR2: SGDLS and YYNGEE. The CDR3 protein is CASSVAPDQPQHF. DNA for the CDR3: TGTGCCAGCAGCGTAGCTCCCGATCAGCCCCAGCATTTT.

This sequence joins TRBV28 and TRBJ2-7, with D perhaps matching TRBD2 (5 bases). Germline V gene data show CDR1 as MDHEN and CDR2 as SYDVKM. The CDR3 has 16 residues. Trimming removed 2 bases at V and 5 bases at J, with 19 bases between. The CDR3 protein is CASSLSLRVSPNEQYF. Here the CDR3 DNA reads TGTGCCAGCAGTTTAAGTTTGCGGGTTTCCCCCAACGAGCAGTACTTC.

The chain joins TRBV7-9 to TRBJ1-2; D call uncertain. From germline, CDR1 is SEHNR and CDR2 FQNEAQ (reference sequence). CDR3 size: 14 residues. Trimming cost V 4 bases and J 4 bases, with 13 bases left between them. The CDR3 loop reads CASSSAGSSYGYTF. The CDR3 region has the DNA TGTGCCAGCAGCTCAGCGGGCAGTTCCTATGGCTACACCTTC.

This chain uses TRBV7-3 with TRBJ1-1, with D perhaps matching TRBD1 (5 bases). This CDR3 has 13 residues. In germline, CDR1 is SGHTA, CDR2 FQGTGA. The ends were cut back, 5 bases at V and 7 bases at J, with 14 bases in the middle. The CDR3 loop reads CASSLRQFDEAFF. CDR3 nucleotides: TGTGCCAGCAGCCTCAGACAGTTTGATGAAGCTTTCTTT. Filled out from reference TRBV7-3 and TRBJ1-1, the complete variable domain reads GAGVSQTPSNKVTEKGKYVELRCDPISGHTALYWYRQSLGQGPEFLIYFQGTGAADDSGLPNDRFFAVRPEGSVSTLKIQRTERGDSAVYLCASSLRQFDEAFFGQGTRLTVV.

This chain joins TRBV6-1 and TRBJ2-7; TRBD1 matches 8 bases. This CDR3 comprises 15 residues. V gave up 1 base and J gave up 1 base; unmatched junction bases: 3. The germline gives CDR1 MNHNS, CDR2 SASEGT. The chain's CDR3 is CASSEGQGRSYEQYF. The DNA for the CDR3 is TGTGCCAGCAGTGAAGGACAGGGGAGATCCTACGAGCAGTACTTC.

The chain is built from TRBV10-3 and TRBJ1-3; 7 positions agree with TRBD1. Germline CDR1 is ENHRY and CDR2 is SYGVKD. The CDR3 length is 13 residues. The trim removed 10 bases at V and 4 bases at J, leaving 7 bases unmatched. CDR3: CATWTGWGNTIYF. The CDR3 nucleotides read TGTGCCACCTGGACAGGTTGGGGAAACACCATATATTTT.

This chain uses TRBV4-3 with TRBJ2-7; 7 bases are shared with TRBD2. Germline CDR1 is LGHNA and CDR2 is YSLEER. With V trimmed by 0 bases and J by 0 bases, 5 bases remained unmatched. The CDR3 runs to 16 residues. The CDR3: CASSQEERDSSYEQYF. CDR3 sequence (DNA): TGCGCCAGCAGCCAAGAAGAGCGGGATAGCTCCTACGAGCAGTACTTC.

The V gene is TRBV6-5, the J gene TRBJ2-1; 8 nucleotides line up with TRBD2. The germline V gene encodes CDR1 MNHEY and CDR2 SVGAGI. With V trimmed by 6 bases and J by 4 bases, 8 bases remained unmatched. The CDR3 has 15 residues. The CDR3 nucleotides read TGTGCCAGCAGCAAAACTAGCGGAGGGTACAATGAGCAGTTCTTC. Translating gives CASSKTSGGYNEQFF.

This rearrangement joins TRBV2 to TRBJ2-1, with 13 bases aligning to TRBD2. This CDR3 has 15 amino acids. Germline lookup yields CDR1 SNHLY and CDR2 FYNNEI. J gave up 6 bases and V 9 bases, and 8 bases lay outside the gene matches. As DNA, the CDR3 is TGTGCCAGAAGTCCCGGGACTAGCGGGACCAATGAGCAGTTCTTC. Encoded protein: CARSPGTSGTNEQFF.

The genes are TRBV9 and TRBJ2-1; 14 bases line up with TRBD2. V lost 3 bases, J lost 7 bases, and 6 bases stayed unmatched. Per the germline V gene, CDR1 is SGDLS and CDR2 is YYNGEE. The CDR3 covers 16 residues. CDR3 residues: CASSGLAGGPGNEQFF. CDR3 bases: TGTGCCAGCAGCGGACTAGCGGGAGGGCCGGGGAATGAGCAGTTCTTC. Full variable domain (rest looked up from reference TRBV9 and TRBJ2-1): DSGVTQTPKHLITATGQRVTLRCSPRSGDLSVYWYQQSLDQGLQFLIQYYNGEERAKGNILERFSAQQFPDLHSELNLSSLELGDSALYFCASSGLAGGPGNEQFFGPGTRLTVL.

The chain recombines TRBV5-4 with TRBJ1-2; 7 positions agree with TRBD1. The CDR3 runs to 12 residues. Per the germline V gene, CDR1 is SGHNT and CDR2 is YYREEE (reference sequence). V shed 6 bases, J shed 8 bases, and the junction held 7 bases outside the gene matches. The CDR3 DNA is TGTGCCAGCACCCAGGGGGTCGGAGGCTACACCTTC. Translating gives CASTQGVGGYTF.

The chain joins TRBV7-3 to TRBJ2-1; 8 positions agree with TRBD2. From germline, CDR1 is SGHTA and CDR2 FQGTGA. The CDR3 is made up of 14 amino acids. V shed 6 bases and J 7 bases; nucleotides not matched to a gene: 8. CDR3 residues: CASSSSGSGNEQFF. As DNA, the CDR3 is TGTGCCAGCAGTTCGAGCGGGAGTGGAAATGAGCAGTTCTTC. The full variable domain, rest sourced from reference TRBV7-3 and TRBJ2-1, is GAGVSQTPSNKVTEKGKYVELRCDPISGHTALYWYRQSLGQGPEFLIYFQGTGAADDSGLPNDRFFAVRPEGSVSTLKIQRTERGDSAVYLCASSSSGSGNEQFFGPGTRLTVL.

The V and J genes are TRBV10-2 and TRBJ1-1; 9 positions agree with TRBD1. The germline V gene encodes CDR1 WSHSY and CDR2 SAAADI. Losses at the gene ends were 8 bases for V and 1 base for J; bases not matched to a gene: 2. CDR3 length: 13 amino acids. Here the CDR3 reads CASRDRANTEAFF. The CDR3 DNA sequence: TGCGCCAGCCGGGACAGGGCGAACACTGAAGCTTTCTTT.

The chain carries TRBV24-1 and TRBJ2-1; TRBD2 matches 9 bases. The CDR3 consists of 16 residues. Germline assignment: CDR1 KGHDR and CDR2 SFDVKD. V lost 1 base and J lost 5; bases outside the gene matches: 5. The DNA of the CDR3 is TGTGCCACCAGTGATTTCGTGCTAGCGGGGAACAATGAGCAGTTCTTC. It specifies CATSDFVLAGNNEQFF.

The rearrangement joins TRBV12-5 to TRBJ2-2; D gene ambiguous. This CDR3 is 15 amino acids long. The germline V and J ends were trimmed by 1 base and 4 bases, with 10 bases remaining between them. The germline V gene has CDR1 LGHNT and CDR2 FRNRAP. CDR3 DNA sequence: TGTGCTAGTGGTTTGGACCAGTCAGTCACCGGGGAGCTGTTTTTT. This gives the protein CASGLDQSVTGELFF.